These 10 T cell receptor beta chains originate from one sample sequenced in a study of OX40 agonist ivuxolimab in advanced cancers. Method: immunoSEQ multiplex PCR; TCRdb's copy keeps in-frame clones and lacks some. The repertoire holds 80,000 to 90,000 clones, with about 80% as singletons. Here the sequenced sample was CD4+ or CD8+ T cells sorted from blood, taken in a trial of the OX40 agonist ivuxolimab. The receptors here all came from an adult with an advanced solid tumor such as melanoma, head and neck, liver or kidney cancer.

The chain links TRBV30 to TRBJ1-5; D perhaps matches TRBD1 (6 bases). This CDR3 spans 13 amino acids. The ends were cut back, 5 bases at V and 5 bases at J, with 13 bases in the middle. CDR1 is GTSNPN, CDR2 SVGIG, per germline (reference sequence). This CDR3 reads CAWGGQYHQPQHF. CDR3 coding DNA: TGTGCCTGGGGAGGACAGTACCATCAGCCCCAGCATTTT.

The rearrangement joins TRBV2 to TRBJ2-5; D is uncertain. Between the trimmed V and J ends, which lost 6 bases and 4 bases, there was a span of 12 bases. This CDR3 is 13 amino acids long. Per the germline V gene, CDR1 is SNHLY and CDR2 is FYNNEI. The CDR3 spells CASSKTLSETQYF. The CDR3 nucleotides read TGTGCCAGCAGCAAGACCCTGTCAGAGACCCAGTACTTC.

The chain combines TRBV7-3 with TRBJ1-3; D uncertain. The CDR3 is made up of 14 amino acids. The germline V gene encodes CDR1 SGHTA and CDR2 FQGTGA. V gave up 3 bases and J gave up 2 bases, with 8 bases separating them. Here the CDR3 reads CASSFREAGNTIYF. The CDR3 region has the DNA TGTGCCAGCAGCTTCCGGGAGGCTGGAAACACCATATATTTT.

The genes are TRBV19 and TRBJ2-7; tentatively, D is TRBD1 (6 bases). V lost 4 bases, J lost 2 bases, and 15 bases lay in between. Germline lookup yields CDR1 LNHDA and CDR2 SQIVND (reference sequence). This CDR3 is built from 15 residues. CDR3 amino acids: CASSKRTESAYEQYF. The CDR3 bases are TGTGCCAGTAGTAAAAGGACAGAATCCGCCTACGAGCAGTACTTC. The full variable domain, in which reference TRBV19 and TRBJ2-7 provide the parts outside the CDR3, is DGGITQSPKYLFRKEGQNVTLSCEQNLNHDAMYWYRQDPGQGLRLIYYSQIVNDFQKGDIAEGYSVSREKKESFPLTVTSAQKNPTAFYLCASSKRTESAYEQYFGPGTRLTVT.

The chain combines TRBV28 with TRBJ2-7, with D uncertain. V was shortened by 6 bases and J by 7 bases, with 10 bases between the two germline ends. From germline, CDR1 is MDHEN and CDR2 SYDVKM. CDR3 length: 11 residues. Here the CDR3 reads CASSSHREQYF. The DNA for the CDR3 is TGTGCCAGCAGCTCACACCGAGAGCAGTACTTC.

The chain's CDR3 is CASSWTSVPDTQYF. CDR3 DNA: TGTGCCAGCAGTTGGACTAGCGTCCCAGATACGCAGTATTTT. This chain connects TRBV28 to TRBJ2-3; 9 bases are shared with TRBD2. Germline loops: CDR1 MDHEN, CDR2 SYDVKM. Losses at the gene ends were 4 bases for V and 4 bases for J; bases not matched to a gene: 3. This CDR3 has 14 amino acids.

V usage is TRBV2 and J usage is TRBJ2-1; D unclear. The CDR3 contains 14 residues. The germline V and J ends were trimmed by 1 base and 7 bases, with 11 bases remaining between them. Germline-derived CDR1 and CDR2 are SNHLY and FYNNEI. The DNA for the CDR3 is TGTGCCAGCAGTGAAGGACCGTGGATGAATGAGCAGTTCTTC. As protein: CASSEGPWMNEQFF.

V and J are TRBV6-6 and TRBJ1-6; a weak D match, TRBD1 (5 bases). Per germline, CDR1 MNHNY and CDR2 SVGAGI (reference sequence). The CDR3 has 15 amino acids. V was cut by 2 bases and J by 9 bases, with 14 bases left in between. The CDR3 DNA follows: TGTGCCAGCAGTTACGGTCAGGGATACGGTTCACCCCTCCACTTT. Translating it yields CASSYGQGYGSPLHF.

The table lists this clone with a few counts. V is TRBV27 and J is TRBJ1-4; no firm D call. Germline CDR1 and CDR2: MNHEY and SMNVEV (reference sequence). Trimming shortened V by 5 bases and J by 8 bases, and 12 bases separated the two germline ends. The CDR3 is 13 amino acids. DNA of the CDR3: TGTGCCAGCAGTAGGCTCTCAAGAGAAAAACTGTTTTTT. Protein sequence: CASSRLSREKLFF.

This chain links TRBV7-9 with TRBJ2-3; D not certain. The ends were cut back, 4 bases at V and 0 bases at J, with 11 bases in the middle. The CDR3 spans 15 residues. CDR1 and CDR2 from the germline V gene are SEHNR and FQNEAQ (reference sequence). This CDR3 is CASSSLKTSTDTQYF. CDR3 coding DNA: TGTGCCAGCAGCTCGTTGAAAACTAGCACAGATACGCAGTATTTT.